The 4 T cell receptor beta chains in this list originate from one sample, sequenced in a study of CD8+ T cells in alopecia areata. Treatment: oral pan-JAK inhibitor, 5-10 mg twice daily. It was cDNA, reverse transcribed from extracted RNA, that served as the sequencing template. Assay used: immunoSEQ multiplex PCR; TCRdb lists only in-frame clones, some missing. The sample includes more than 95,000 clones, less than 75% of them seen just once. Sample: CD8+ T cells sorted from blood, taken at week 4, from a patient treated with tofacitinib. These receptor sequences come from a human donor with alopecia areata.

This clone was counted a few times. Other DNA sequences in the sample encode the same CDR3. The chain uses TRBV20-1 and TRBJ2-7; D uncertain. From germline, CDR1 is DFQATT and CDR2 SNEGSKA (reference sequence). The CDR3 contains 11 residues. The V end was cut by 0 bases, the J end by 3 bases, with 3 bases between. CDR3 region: CSAREGYEQYF. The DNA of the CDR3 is TGCAGTGCTAGAGAGGGCTACGAGCAGTACTTC.

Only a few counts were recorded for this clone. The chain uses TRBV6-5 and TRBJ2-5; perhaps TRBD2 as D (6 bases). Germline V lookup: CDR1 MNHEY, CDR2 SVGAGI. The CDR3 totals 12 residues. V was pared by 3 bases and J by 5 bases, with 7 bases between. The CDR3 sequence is CASSYGGETQYF. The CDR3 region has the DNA TGTGCCAGCAGTTATGGGGGGGAGACCCAGTACTTC.

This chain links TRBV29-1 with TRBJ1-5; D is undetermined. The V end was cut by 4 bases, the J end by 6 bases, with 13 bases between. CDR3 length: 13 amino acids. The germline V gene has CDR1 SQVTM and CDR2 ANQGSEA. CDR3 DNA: TGCAGCGTTGTGGAGGGAGGAGGTCAGCCCCAGCATTTT. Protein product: CSVVEGGGQPQHF.

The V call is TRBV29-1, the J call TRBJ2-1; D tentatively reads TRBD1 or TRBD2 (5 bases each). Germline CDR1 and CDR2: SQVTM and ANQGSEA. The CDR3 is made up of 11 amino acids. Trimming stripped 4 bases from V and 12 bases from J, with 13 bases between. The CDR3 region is CSVAKGPGQFF. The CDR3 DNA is TGCAGCGTTGCAAAGGGACCGGGGCAGTTCTTC.